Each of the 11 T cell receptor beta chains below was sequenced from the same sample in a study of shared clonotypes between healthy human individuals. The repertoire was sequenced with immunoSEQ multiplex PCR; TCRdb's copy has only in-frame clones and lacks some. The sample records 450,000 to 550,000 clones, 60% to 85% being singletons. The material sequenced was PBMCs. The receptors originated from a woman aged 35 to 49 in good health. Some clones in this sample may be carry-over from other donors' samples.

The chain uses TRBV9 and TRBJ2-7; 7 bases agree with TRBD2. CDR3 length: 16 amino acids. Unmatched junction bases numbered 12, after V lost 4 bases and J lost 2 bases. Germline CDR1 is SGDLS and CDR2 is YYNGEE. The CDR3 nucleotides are TGTGCCAGCAGCCTCTCCGGGCGGGAGATGGCCTACGAGCAGTACTTC. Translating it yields CASSLSGREMAYEQYF.

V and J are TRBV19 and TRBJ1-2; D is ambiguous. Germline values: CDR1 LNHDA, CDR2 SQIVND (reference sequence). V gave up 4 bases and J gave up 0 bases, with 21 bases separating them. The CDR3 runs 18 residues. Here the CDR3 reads CASSTTWNIRRTNYGYTF. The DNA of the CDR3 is TGTGCCAGTAGTACTACTTGGAACATCAGAAGGACTAACTATGGCTACACCTTC.

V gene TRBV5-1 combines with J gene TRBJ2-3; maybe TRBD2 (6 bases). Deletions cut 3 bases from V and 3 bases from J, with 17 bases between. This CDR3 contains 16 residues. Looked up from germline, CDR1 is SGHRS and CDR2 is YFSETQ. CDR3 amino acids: CASSSPFGRATDTQYF. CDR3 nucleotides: TGCGCCAGCAGCTCCCCTTTCGGGAGAGCTACAGATACGCAGTATTTT.

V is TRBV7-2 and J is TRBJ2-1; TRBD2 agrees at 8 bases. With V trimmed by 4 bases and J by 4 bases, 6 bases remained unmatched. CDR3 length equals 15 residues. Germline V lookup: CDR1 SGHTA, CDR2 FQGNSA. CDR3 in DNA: TGTGCCAGCAGCTACGGACTAGCAGATTACAATGAGCAGTTCTTC. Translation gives CASSYGLADYNEQFF.

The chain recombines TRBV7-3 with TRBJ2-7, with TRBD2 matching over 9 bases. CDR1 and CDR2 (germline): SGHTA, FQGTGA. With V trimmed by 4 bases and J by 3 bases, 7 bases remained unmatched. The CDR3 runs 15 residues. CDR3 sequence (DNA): TGTGCCAGCAGCTCTACTAGCGGGCCTTACTACGAGCAGTACTTC. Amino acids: CASSSTSGPYYEQYF.

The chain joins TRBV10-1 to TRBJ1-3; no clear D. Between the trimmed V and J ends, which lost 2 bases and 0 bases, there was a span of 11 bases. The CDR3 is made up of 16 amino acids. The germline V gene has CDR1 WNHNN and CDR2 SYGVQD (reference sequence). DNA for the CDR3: TGCGCCAGCAGTGAGCCCCCCATCTGCTCTGGAAACACCATATATTTT. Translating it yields CASSEPPICSGNTIYF.

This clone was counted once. As DNA, the CDR3 is TGTGCCAGCAAAAAGACAGGGGGGACCTACGAGCAGTACTTC. This codes for CASKKTGGTYEQYF. V is TRBV7-2 and J is TRBJ2-7, with 9 nucleotides matching TRBD1. This CDR3 has 14 amino acids. The germline gives CDR1 SGHTA, CDR2 FQGNSA. The junction had 6 bases not matched to a gene; V was cut back by 7 bases and J by 2 bases.

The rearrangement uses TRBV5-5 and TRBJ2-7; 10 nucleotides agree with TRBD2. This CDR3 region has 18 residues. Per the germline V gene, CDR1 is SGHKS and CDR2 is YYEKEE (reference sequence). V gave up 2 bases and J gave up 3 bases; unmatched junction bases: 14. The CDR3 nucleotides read TGTGCCAGCAGCTTCAGGGGGCTCGAGGGGACTAGCGTCTACGAGCAGTACTTC. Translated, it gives CASSFRGLEGTSVYEQYF.

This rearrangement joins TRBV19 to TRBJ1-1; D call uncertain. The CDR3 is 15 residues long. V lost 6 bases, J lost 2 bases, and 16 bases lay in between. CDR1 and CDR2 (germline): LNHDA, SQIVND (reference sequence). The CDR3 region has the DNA TGTGCCAGTAGAGAGTCCTGGACGGCCAACACTGAAGCTTTCTTT. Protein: CASRESWTANTEAFF.

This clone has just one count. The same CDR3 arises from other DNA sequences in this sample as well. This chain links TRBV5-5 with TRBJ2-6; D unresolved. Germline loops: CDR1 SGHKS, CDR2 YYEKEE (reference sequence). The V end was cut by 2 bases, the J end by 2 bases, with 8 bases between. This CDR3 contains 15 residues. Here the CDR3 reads CASSLPGPGANVLTF. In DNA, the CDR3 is TGTGCCAGCAGCTTACCCGGTCCTGGGGCCAACGTCCTGACTTTC. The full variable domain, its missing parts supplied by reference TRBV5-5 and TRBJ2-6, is DAGVTQSPTHLIKTRGQQVTLRCSPISGHKSVSWYQQVLGQGPQFIFQYYEKEERGRGNFPDRFSARQFPNYSSELNVNALLLGDSALYLCASSLPGPGANVLTFGAGSRLTVL.

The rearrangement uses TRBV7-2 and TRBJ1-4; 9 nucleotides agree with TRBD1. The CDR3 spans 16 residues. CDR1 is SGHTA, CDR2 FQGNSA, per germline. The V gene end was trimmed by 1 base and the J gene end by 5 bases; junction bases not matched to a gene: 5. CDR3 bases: TGTGCCAGCAGCTTAGGGGGGACAGGGAGCAATGAAAAACTGTTTTTT. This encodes CASSLGGTGSNEKLFF.